This T cell receptor (beta chain) appears in the sequencing data of a study of control samples from healthy donors and cancer patients. Clones were read by immunoSEQ multiplex PCR, and TCRdb kept only the in-frame ones, dropping some. The sample has more than 100,000 clones; just under 90% are singletons. V dropped 0 bases and J dropped 5; count of bases not matched to a gene: 4. The CDR3 length is 14 residues. The germline CDR1 and CDR2 sequences are SGHKS and YYEKEE (reference sequence). The specimen sequenced was PBMCs. The receptor was derived from a man aged 45 to 65 with head and neck cancer. The chain employs TRBV5-5 and TRBJ1-1; TRBD1 agrees at 7 bases. The CDR3 region is CASSLGQGGTEAFF. The CDR3 nucleotides read TGTGCCAGCAGCTTGGGACAGGGAGGGACTGAAGCTTTCTTT.